Listed here are 27 T cell receptor beta chains from one sample, sequenced in a study of CD8+CD57+ T cells in acquired aplastic anemia. Before being chosen for sequencing, patients had shown CD8+CD57+ cell expansion by flow cytometry. CDR3 and TCR beta VDJ profiling relied on a genomic DNA template. One entry per CDR3 protein results from TCRdb running MiXCR on the reads. The sample has 300,000 or so distinct CDR3 sequences, 56% seen once. The sequenced material came from sorted CD4+, CD8+, or CD8+CD57+ T cells (not recorded which) from PBMCs. The receptors derive from a human donor with aplastic anemia.

The CDR3 region has the DNA TGTGCCAGCAGCCGTGTCAGGGGGGGCACAGATACGCAGTATTTT. Its protein is CASSRVRGGTDTQYF. The chain employs TRBV9 and TRBJ2-3; D possibly corresponds to TRBD1 (7 bases). V was trimmed by 4 bases and J by 1 base, leaving 13 bases between them. The CDR3 loop spans 15 amino acids. Per the germline V gene, CDR1 is SGDLS and CDR2 is YYNGEE. Full variable domain (remainder filled in from reference TRBV9 and TRBJ2-3): DSGVTQTPKHLITATGQRVTLRCSPRSGDLSVYWYQQSLDQGLQFLIQYYNGEERAKGNILERFSAQQFPDLHSELNLSSLELGDSALYFCASSRVRGGTDTQYFGPGTRLTVL.

The V call is TRBV7-3, the J call TRBJ1-2; D gene ambiguous. In germline, CDR1 is SGHTA, CDR2 FQGTGA. The CDR3 length is 13 residues. The V and J ends lost 6 bases and 2 bases respectively, with 10 bases between them. The CDR3 coding sequence is TGTGCCAGCAGGACCTCCGCGAACTATGGCTACACCTTC. It translates to CASRTSANYGYTF.

This clonotype occurred a few times. This rearrangement joins TRBV5-6 to TRBJ1-1; 7 bases are a match to TRBD1. CDR3 length: 14 amino acids. Germline assignment: CDR1 SGHDT and CDR2 YYEEEE. After removal of 3 bases from V and 4 bases from J, the junction contained 6 bases not matched to a gene. This CDR3 is CASSWGTAGTEAFF. CDR3 DNA sequence: TGTGCCAGCAGCTGGGGGACAGCTGGCACTGAAGCTTTCTTT.

V gene TRBV20-1 combines with J gene TRBJ2-7, with D possibly TRBD2 on 6 matching bases. Germline CDR1 DFQATT, CDR2 SNEGSKA (reference sequence). Trimming stripped 3 bases from V and 3 bases from J, with 12 bases between. The CDR3 is 13 residues long. The CDR3 is CSARYGGGYEQYF. CDR3 sequence (DNA): TGCAGTGCTAGGTACGGGGGTGGCTACGAGCAGTACTTC.

This clonotype was seen only a few times. The chain combines TRBV12-3 or TRBV12-4 with TRBJ2-6, with 7 positions matching TRBD1. The V segment lost 6 bases and the J segment 4 bases; nucleotides outside the gene matches: 9. The CDR3 has 16 residues. The CDR3 DNA reads as TGTGCCAGCAGACGCCCGACAGGGTTCGGGGCCAACGTCCTGACTTTC. Protein product: CASRRPTGFGANVLTF.

This chain connects TRBV7-9 to TRBJ2-5; tentatively, D is TRBD1 or TRBD2 (6 bases each). V lost 5 bases to trimming and J lost 5 bases, with 18 bases between them. This CDR3 has 15 residues. Germline CDR1 is SEHNR and CDR2 is FQNEAQ (reference sequence). CDR3 bases: TGTGCCAGCAGCCCGGGATGGGGGGCCGGGGAGACCCAGTACTTC. Protein: CASSPGWGAGETQYF.

This clonotype has just one count. The rearrangement joins TRBV7-9 to TRBJ2-7; 8 bases align to TRBD1. The germline V gene has CDR1 SEHNR and CDR2 FQNEAQ (reference sequence). The CDR3 covers 12 residues. V trimming: 6 bases; J trimming: 12 bases; junction bases outside the gene matches: 10. Here the CDR3 DNA reads TGTGCCAGCAGTGGTCGACAGGGGCGGTTGTACTTC. Translation gives CASSGRQGRLYF.

This chain links TRBV18 with TRBJ2-7; D gene ambiguous. CDR1 and CDR2 (germline): KGHSH, LQKENI. V lost 1 base and J 2 bases, leaving 18 bases between the germline ends. The CDR3 has 17 residues. The CDR3 reads CASSPRSLMGNTYEQYF. The CDR3 DNA reads as TGTGCCAGCTCACCACGGTCTTTGATGGGTAACACCTACGAGCAGTACTTC.

About this clonotype itself: At one of its ends the junction is not consistent with the germline gene, which may arise from a read error. In DNA, the CDR3 is TGTGCCAACAGTGAGCTGTGCTCCTATAATTCACCCCTCCACTTT. This gives the protein CANSELCSYNSPLHF. This chain joins TRBV2 and TRBJ1-6, with unresolved D. The germline gives CDR1 SNHLY, CDR2 FYNNEI. This CDR3 is built from 15 residues.

The gene calls are TRBV20-1 and TRBJ1-1, with D perhaps matching TRBD1 (5 bases). CDR3 size: 13 residues. Germline V gives CDR1 DFQATT, CDR2 SNEGSKA (reference sequence). The V gene lost 1 base and the J gene lost 2 bases, with 8 bases spanning the gap. CDR3 bases: TGCAGTGCTAGAGGGGGGGACAACACTGAAGCTTTCTTT. It specifies CSARGGDNTEAFF.

The DNA of the CDR3 is TGTGCCAGCAGTCGGGGAGGGGGAGGCACTGAAGCTTTCTTT. Translation gives CASSRGGGGTEAFF. The V gene is TRBV9, the J gene TRBJ1-1, with D possibly being TRBD1 (6 bases). Germline values: CDR1 SGDLS, CDR2 YYNGEE. Trimming pared 5 bases from V and 4 bases from J, leaving 15 bases between. This CDR3 has 14 amino acids.

This clonotype was picked up many times. The chain combines TRBV6-4 with TRBJ1-1; perhaps TRBD1 as D (5 bases). V lost 6 bases to trimming and J lost 3 bases, with 14 bases between them. This CDR3 is 14 amino acids long. Per the germline V gene, CDR1 is MRHNA and CDR2 is SNTAGT. For the CDR3, the DNA is TGTGCCAGCAGCCGGCAGGGTAGGGACACTGAAGCTTTCTTT. Translated: CASSRQGRDTEAFF.

This clonotype was seen only a few times. The gene calls are TRBV2 and TRBJ2-2, with 8 bases that match TRBD1. This CDR3 comprises 14 residues. Germline lookup yields CDR1 SNHLY and CDR2 FYNNEI. The junction had 5 bases not matched to a gene; V was cut back by 6 bases and J by 5 bases. CDR3 in amino acids: CASRTGVGTGELFF. In DNA, the CDR3 is TGTGCCAGCAGGACAGGGGTGGGGACCGGGGAGCTGTTTTTT. Full variable domain (outside the CDR3, taken from reference TRBV2 and TRBJ2-2): EPEVTQTPSHQVTQMGQEVILRCVPISNHLYFYWYRQILGQKVEFLVSFYNNEISEKSEIFDDQFSVERPDGSNFTLKIRSTKLEDSAMYFCASRTGVGTGELFFGEGSRLTVL.

This sequence joins TRBV12-3 or TRBV12-4 and TRBJ1-1; TRBD1 matches 8 bases. The CDR3 is 15 residues long. With V trimmed by 5 bases and J by 2 bases, 7 bases remained unmatched. CDR3 DNA sequence: TGTGCCAGCAGTCCGACAGGGGCCGCCAACACTGAAGCTTTCTTT. Amino acids: CASSPTGAANTEAFF.

On this clonotype: The junction departs from the called germline gene at one end, perhaps through a read error. This sequence joins TRBV5-1 and TRBJ1-2, with TRBD1 matching over 7 bases. This CDR3 has 15 residues. Looked up from germline, CDR1 is SGHRS and CDR2 is YFSETQ. CDR3 sequence reads: CASSVEVDRENGYTF. In nucleotides, the CDR3 is TGTGCCAGCAGCGTAGAAGTTGACAGGGAAAATGGCTACACCTTC.

V gene TRBV19 combines with J gene TRBJ2-7; TRBD2 matches 7 bases. V dropped 3 bases and J dropped 0; count of bases not matched to a gene: 2. Germline V lookup: CDR1 LNHDA, CDR2 SQIVND (reference sequence). The CDR3 runs to 14 residues. The CDR3 here is CASSIGRSSYEQYF. The CDR3 DNA reads as TGTGCCAGTAGTATCGGGAGGAGCTCCTACGAGCAGTACTTC.

In the case of this clonotype: One end of the junction varies from germline; a read error may be responsible. The chain links TRBV7-6 to TRBJ1-1; D uncertain. This CDR3 is built from 14 residues. The germline gives CDR1 SGHVS, CDR2 FNYEAQ. CDR3 protein: CVSSLGVANTEAFF. DNA of the CDR3: TGTGTCAGCAGCTTGGGAGTAGCAAACACTGAAGCTTTCTTT.

The chain combines TRBV10-3 with TRBJ1-2; the D gene is possibly TRBD1 (6 bases). With 8 bases removed from V and 8 bases from J, the gap between germline ends came to 24 bases. Germline CDR1 is ENHRY and CDR2 is SYGVKD. The CDR3 runs to 15 residues. The CDR3, as DNA: TGTGCCATCCGGAAGGGGGACCTTTCCAGATGGGGCTACACCTTC. It yields the protein CAIRKGDLSRWGYTF.

In this sample, this clonotype turned up many times. In nucleotides, the CDR3 is TGCAGCATTAGGGGACTAGCATCCAATGAGCAGTTCTTC. It translates to CSIRGLASNEQFF. This chain joins TRBV20-1 and TRBJ2-1, with TRBD2 matching over 9 bases. Germline V gives CDR1 DFQATT, CDR2 SNEGSKA (reference sequence). The CDR3 spans 13 residues.

The chain links TRBV10-1 to TRBJ1-5; D not resolved. The V and J ends lost 8 bases and 7 bases respectively, with 12 bases between them. CDR1 and CDR2 from the germline V gene are WNHNN and SYGVQD (reference sequence). This CDR3 comprises 12 residues. CDR3 loop: CASAGTRQPQHF. For the CDR3, the DNA is TGCGCCAGCGCAGGAACGCGACAGCCCCAGCATTTT.

As for this clonotype: The junction does not match germline at one end; this may be a read error. V is TRBV20-1 and J is TRBJ2-7; D gene ambiguous. Germline values: CDR1 DFQATT, CDR2 SNEGSKA (reference sequence). The CDR3 length is 11 residues. Here the CDR3 DNA reads TGCAGTGCTAGAGCGGCTTACGGGCAGTACTTC. Translation gives CSARAAYGQYF.

This clonotype was seen repeatedly, ten times or more. V and J are TRBV6-1 and TRBJ2-2; D is uncertain. The CDR3 runs 13 residues. Per the germline V gene, CDR1 is MNHNS and CDR2 is SASEGT. The V and J ends lost 6 bases and 4 bases respectively, with 9 bases between them. CDR3 coding DNA: TGTGCCAGCAGAATCCCGGGCACCGGGGAGCTGTTTTTT. This encodes CASRIPGTGELFF.

This sequence joins TRBV12-3 or TRBV12-4 and TRBJ1-2; 7 positions agree with TRBD1. V dropped 4 bases and J dropped 7; count of bases not matched to a gene: 6. This CDR3 spans 13 amino acids. The CDR3 nucleotides read TGTGCCAGCAGTTCCGGCGACAGGGCTGGCTACACCTTC. This gives the protein CASSSGDRAGYTF.

Regarding this clonotype: This may arise from a read error, as a much more abundant clone is one base away. This rearrangement joins TRBV11-3 to TRBJ2-7; perhaps TRBD1 as D (7 bases). Trimming stripped 5 bases from V and 2 bases from J, with 19 bases between. Germline CDR1 and CDR2: SGHNT and YENEEA. The CDR3 is 16 amino acids. The CDR3: CASSPGKGRGAYEQYF. As DNA, the CDR3 is TGTGCCAGCAGCCCCGGTAAGGGCAGGGGGGCCTACGAGCAGTACTTC.

This clonotype showed up just a few times. The gene calls are TRBV10-2 and TRBJ1-6; tentatively, D is TRBD1 (5 bases). This CDR3 contains 15 residues. CDR1 and CDR2 (germline): WSHSY, SAAADI. With 7 bases removed from V and 10 bases from J, the gap between germline ends came to 20 bases. The DNA for the CDR3 is TGCGCCAGCACCCATATGGGGCCAGGGTGGTCACCCCTCCACTTT. Translated: CASTHMGPGWSPLHF.

V is TRBV15 and J is TRBJ2-7, with unresolved D. From germline, CDR1 is LNHNV and CDR2 YYDKDF (reference sequence). The CDR3 spans 14 residues. Trimming removed 1 base at V and 2 bases at J, with 9 bases between. The CDR3 here is CATSRADRPYEQYF. The DNA for the CDR3 is TGTGCCACCAGCAGAGCGGACCGGCCCTACGAGCAGTACTTC.

This clonotype was seen only a few times. The chain is built from TRBV9 and TRBJ1-1; TRBD1 aligns across 7 bases. The germline V gene has CDR1 SGDLS and CDR2 YYNGEE. The J segment lost 2 bases and the V segment lost 2 bases, leaving 3 bases of the junction unmatched. CDR3 length: 14 amino acids. CDR3 in DNA: TGTGCCAGCAGCGTGGGGACAGCCAACACTGAAGCTTTCTTT. Translated, it gives CASSVGTANTEAFF.